This T cell receptor beta chain is from a study of T cell repertoires in cytomegalovirus infection. Study as a whole: In the study, CMV epitopes included recently identified HLA-C-restricted and well-studied HLA-B-restricted ones. Evidence of both CMV infection and a matching HLA type came from public TCR beta signatures.

This clonotype was found a few times. The antigen is unknown. Overall study findings and caveats: The ex vivo response was dominated by HLA-C-restricted CMV-specific TCR beta clonotypes. Identification of carriers of CMV plus the relevant HLA was achieved through cumulative public TCR beta family frequency.

TCRdb processed the reads anew with MiXCR; each CDR3 protein has one entry. The sample yields about 920,000 distinct CDR3 sequences, about a third seen once. This receptor was identified in a human donor in good health (CMV status not recorded). Some clones in this sample may be carry-over from other donors' samples. The input for sequencing was cultured CD8+ T cells from PBMCs, taken from culture after CMV antigen stimulation.

In nucleotides, the CDR3 is TGTGCCAGCAGCCCATCAGTAACAGATACGCAGTATTTT. It encodes CASSPSVTDTQYF. The chain combines TRBV9 with TRBJ2-3, with D unresolved. CDR1 and CDR2 from the germline V gene are SGDLS and YYNGEE. V was trimmed by 4 bases and J by 3 bases, leaving 9 bases between them. The CDR3 length is 13 residues.